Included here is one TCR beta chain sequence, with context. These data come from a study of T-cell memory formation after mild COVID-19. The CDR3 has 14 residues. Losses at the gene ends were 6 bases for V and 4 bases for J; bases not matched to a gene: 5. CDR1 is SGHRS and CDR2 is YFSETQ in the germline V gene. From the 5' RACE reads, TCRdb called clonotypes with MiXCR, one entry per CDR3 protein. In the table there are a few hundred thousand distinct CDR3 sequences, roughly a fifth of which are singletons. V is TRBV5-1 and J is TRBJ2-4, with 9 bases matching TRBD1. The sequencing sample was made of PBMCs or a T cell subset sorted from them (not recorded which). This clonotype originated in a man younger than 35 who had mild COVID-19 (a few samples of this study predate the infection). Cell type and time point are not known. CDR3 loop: CASNAGTGKNIQYF. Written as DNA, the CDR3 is TGCGCCAGCAACGCCGGGACAGGGAAAAACATTCAGTACTTC.